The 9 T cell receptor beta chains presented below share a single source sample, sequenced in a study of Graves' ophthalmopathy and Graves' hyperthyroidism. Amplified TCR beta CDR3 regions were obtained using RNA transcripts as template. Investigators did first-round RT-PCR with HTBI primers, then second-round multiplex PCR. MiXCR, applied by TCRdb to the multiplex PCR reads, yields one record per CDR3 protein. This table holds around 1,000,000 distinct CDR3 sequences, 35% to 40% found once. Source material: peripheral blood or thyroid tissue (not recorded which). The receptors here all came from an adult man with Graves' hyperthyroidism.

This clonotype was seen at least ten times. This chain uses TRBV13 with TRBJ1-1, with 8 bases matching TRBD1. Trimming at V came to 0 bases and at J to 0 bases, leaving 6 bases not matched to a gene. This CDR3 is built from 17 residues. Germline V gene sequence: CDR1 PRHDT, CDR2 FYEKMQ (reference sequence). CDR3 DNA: TGTGCCAGCAGCTTAGGGTCACAGGGGGTCGTGAACACTGAAGCTTTCTTT. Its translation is CASSLGSQGVVNTEAFF.

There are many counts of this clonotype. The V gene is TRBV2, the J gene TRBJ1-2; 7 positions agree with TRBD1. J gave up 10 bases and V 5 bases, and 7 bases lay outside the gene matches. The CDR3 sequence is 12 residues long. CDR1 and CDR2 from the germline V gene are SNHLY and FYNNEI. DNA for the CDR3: TGTGCCAGCAGTCTCCGGGACAGTTCCTACACCTTC. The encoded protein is CASSLRDSSYTF. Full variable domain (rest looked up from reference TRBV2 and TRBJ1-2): EPEVTQTPSHQVTQMGQEVILRCVPISNHLYFYWYRQILGQKVEFLVSFYNNEISEKSEIFDDQFSVERPDGSNFTLKIRSTKLEDSAMYFCASSLRDSSYTFGSGTRLTVV.

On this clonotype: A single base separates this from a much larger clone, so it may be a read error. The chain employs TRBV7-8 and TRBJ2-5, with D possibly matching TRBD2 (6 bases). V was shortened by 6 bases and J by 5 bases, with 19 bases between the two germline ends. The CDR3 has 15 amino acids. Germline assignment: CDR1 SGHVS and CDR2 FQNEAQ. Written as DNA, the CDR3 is TGTGCCAGCAGTCGAGACCGGGACTTCCGGGAGACCCAGTACTTC. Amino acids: CASSRDRDFRETQYF.

CDR3 coding DNA: TGTGCCAGCAGCCAAGAGGGGGGGCATCGCCCAGGCAACACTGAAGCTTTCTTT. Translating it yields CASSQEGGHRPGNTEAFF. The chain employs TRBV14 and TRBJ1-1; D might be TRBD1 (6 bases). This CDR3 contains 18 residues. The germline V gene has CDR1 SGHDN and CDR2 FVKESK. The ends were cut back, 0 bases at V and 2 bases at J, with 19 bases in the middle.

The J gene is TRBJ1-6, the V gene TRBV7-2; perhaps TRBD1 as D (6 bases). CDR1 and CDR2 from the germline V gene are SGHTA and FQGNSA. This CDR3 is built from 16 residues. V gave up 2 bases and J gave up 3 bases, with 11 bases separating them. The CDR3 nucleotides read TGTGCCAGCAGCTTACTGGACAGCGGCTATAATTCACCCCTCCACTTT. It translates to CASSLLDSGYNSPLHF.

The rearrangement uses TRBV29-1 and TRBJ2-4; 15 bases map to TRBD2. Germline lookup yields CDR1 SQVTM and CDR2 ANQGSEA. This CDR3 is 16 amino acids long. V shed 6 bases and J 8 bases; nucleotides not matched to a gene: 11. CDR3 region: CSVAGLAGGIFDIQYF. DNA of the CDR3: TGCAGCGTGGCTGGACTAGCGGGAGGGATTTTCGACATTCAGTACTTC.

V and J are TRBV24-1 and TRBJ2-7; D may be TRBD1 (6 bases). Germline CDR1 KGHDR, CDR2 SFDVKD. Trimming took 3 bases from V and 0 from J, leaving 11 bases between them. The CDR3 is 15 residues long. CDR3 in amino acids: CATSDTGTSSYEQYF. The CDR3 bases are TGTGCCACCAGTGATACCGGGACATCCTCCTACGAGCAGTACTTC.

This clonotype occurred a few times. The CDR3 loop reads CASLFFAGSGQPQHF. The CDR3 coding sequence is TGTGCCAGCCTCTTTTTTGCAGGGTCGGGTCAGCCCCAGCATTTT. The chain has TRBV14 and TRBJ1-5; TRBD1 is a possible D gene (5 bases). V dropped 8 bases and J dropped 6 bases, with 20 bases sitting between them. The CDR3 has 15 amino acids. Germline values: CDR1 SGHDN, CDR2 FVKESK.

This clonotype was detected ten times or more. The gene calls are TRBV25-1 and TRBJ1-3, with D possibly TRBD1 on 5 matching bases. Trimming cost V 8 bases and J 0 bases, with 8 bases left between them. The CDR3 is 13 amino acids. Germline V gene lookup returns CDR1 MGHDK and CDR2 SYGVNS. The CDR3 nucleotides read TGTGCCAGCGGACAAAACTCTGGAAACACCATATATTTT. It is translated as CASGQNSGNTIYF.